This T cell receptor (beta chain) was recorded in a study of T-cell reconstitution after alpha-beta-depleted transplantation in children. Broader study findings: Among T cells one year after transplant, newly produced cells accounted for most counts and diversity.

The CDR3 is 13 amino acids. The V end lost 6 bases, the J end lost 3 bases, and 12 bases lay between the germline ends. Per germline, CDR1 SGHTA and CDR2 FQGNSA. This clonotype was recorded many times. What it recognizes is unknown. Unique molecular identifiers were used in preparing the TCRbeta library. TCRdb redid the calling of the PCR reads with MiXCR, one entry per CDR3 protein. Counted here are roughly 100,000 distinct CDR3 sequences, approximately 8% occurring once; the ten biggest clones make up about 15%. The sequencing used PBMCs, collected before TCRalphabeta/CD19-depleted stem cell transplant. V is TRBV7-2 and J is TRBJ2-7, with D uncertain. The origin of this receptor is a boy aged 2 to 10 with acute lymphoblastic leukemia, due to receive a stem cell transplant. CDR3 residues: CASSILQGYEQYF. The CDR3 DNA follows: TGTGCCAGCAGTATCCTACAAGGCTACGAGCAGTACTTC.